Listed below are T cell receptor beta chains from one sample, sequenced in a study of blood T cells in healthy people across ages. One entry per CDR3 protein results from TCRdb running MiXCR on the 5' RACE reads. Altogether roughly 500,000 distinct CDR3 sequences are present, 24% being singletons, with the ten largest covering roughly 9.4%. These data were also reused for a study on T cells of mothers and their children.

The specimen sequenced was blood. All receptors derive from a boy between 10 and 17 years old in good health. The CDR3 runs from the conserved cysteine through the conserved F or W. Fields, in order: CDR3 DNA, CDR3 protein, clone size, D gene, V gene, J gene. The D gene is left open where the match is weak. Rows give clone size only sometimes, using once, few, many, or a class for an expanded clone.

CDR3 DNA: TGTGCCACCAGCAGAGATCTGGGGAGCACAGATACGCAGTATTTT
CDR3 protein: CATSRDLGSTDTQYF
clone size: -
D gene: -
V gene: TRBV15
J gene: TRBJ2-3

CDR3 DNA: TGTGCCATCAGTGAGTCGACAGGCGGGGACACTGAAACTTTCTTT
CDR3 protein: CAISESTGGDTETFF
clone size: -
D gene: -
V gene: TRBV10-3
J gene: TRBJ1-1

CDR3 DNA: TGTGCCAGCAGTGGCCTTGGGGGGAACACTGAAGCTTTCTTT
CDR3 protein: CASSGLGGNTEAFF
clone size: few
D gene: -
V gene: TRBV2
J gene: TRBJ1-1

CDR3 DNA: TGCAGTGCTAGCGGGCAAACCTTCTTC
CDR3 protein: CSASGQTFF
clone size: -
D gene: -
V gene: TRBV20-1
J gene: TRBJ2-5

CDR3 DNA: TGTGCCAGCAGAAGGGTCGGGCAGGGAAGCACCGGGGAGCTGTTTTTT
CDR3 protein: CASRRVGQGSTGELFF
clone size: -
D gene: -
V gene: TRBV5-6
J gene: TRBJ2-2

CDR3 DNA: TGTGCCACCAGTGAAGGGTCAGATACGCAGTATTTT
CDR3 protein: CATSEGSDTQYF
clone size: few
D gene: -
V gene: TRBV24-1
J gene: TRBJ2-3

CDR3 DNA: TGTGCCAGCTCACCGGGCTGGGGGCCTCAGACCCAGTACTTC
CDR3 protein: CASSPGWGPQTQYF
clone size: -
D gene: -
V gene: TRBV18
J gene: TRBJ2-5

CDR3 DNA: TGTGCCAGCAGCGGGGCACGGCCCAGCACAGATACGCAGTATTTT
CDR3 protein: CASSGARPSTDTQYF
clone size: -
D gene: -
V gene: TRBV7-9
J gene: TRBJ2-3

CDR3 DNA: TGCGCCAGCAGAATAAAGACTAGCGGGAGGACCAATGGTTACAATGAGCAGTTCTTC
CDR3 protein: CASRIKTSGRTNGYNEQFF
clone size: few
D gene: TRBD2
V gene: TRBV5-1
J gene: TRBJ2-1

CDR3 DNA: TGCGCCAGCAGCCCCTGGACAGGGGTAGGGTATGGCTACACCTTC
CDR3 protein: CASSPWTGVGYGYTF
clone size: few
D gene: TRBD1
V gene: TRBV4-3
J gene: TRBJ1-2

CDR3 DNA: TGTGCCAGCGCTTGGGGCGGGGCTACAGATACGCAGTATTTT
CDR3 protein: CASAWGGATDTQYF
clone size: -
D gene: -
V gene: TRBV7-9
J gene: TRBJ2-3

CDR3 DNA: TGCGCCAGCAGTGAGTCGAAAGGGCCCTACGAGCAGTACTTC
CDR3 protein: CASSESKGPYEQYF
clone size: -
D gene: -
V gene: TRBV10-2
J gene: TRBJ2-7

CDR3 DNA: TGTGCCAGCAGCGAGGGACAGGTGGTTGAGCCCCAGCATTTT
CDR3 protein: CASSEGQVVEPQHF
clone size: many
D gene: TRBD1
V gene: TRBV7-9
J gene: TRBJ1-5

CDR3 DNA: TGTGCCAGCAGCCAGACTAGCGGGGTGAAGACCCAGTACTTC
CDR3 protein: CASSQTSGVKTQYF
clone size: -
D gene: TRBD2
V gene: TRBV7-2
J gene: TRBJ2-5

CDR3 DNA: TGTGCCAGCAGCCCGCTGGGGTACTCAGCAACTAATGAAAAACTGTTTTTT
CDR3 protein: CASSPLGYSATNEKLFF
clone size: -
D gene: -
V gene: TRBV12-3/TRBV12-4
J gene: TRBJ1-4

CDR3 DNA: TGCAGTGCTAGAGGCGGGCGGTCCTCAGGGGCAGATACGCAGTATTTT
CDR3 protein: CSARGGRSSGADTQYF
clone size: -
D gene: -
V gene: TRBV20-1
J gene: TRBJ2-3

CDR3 DNA: TGTGCCAGCAGCCCGTCTGAGGGGCCAGGAGATACGCAGTATTTT
CDR3 protein: CASSPSEGPGDTQYF
clone size: -
D gene: -
V gene: TRBV7-9
J gene: TRBJ2-3

CDR3 DNA: TGCGCCAGCAGAGAAGCGGGAGTGGACACCGGGGAGCTGTTTTTT
CDR3 protein: CASREAGVDTGELFF
clone size: few
D gene: TRBD2
V gene: TRBV4-3
J gene: TRBJ2-2

CDR3 DNA: TGTGCCCCCGGAACTCCAGCCAAAAACATTCAGTACTTC
CDR3 protein: CAPGTPAKNIQYF
clone size: -
D gene: -
V gene: TRBV24-1
J gene: TRBJ2-4

CDR3 DNA: TGTGCCAGCATGCCCGGACTCGAGACCTACGAGCAGTACTTC
CDR3 protein: CASMPGLETYEQYF
clone size: -
D gene: -
V gene: TRBV11-2
J gene: TRBJ2-7

CDR3 DNA: TGTGCCAGCAGCTGGGACGGCTCCAAGGCCCTCCACTTT
CDR3 protein: CASSWDGSKALHF
clone size: -
D gene: -
V gene: TRBV7-9
J gene: TRBJ1-6

CDR3 DNA: TGTGCCAGCAGTTCAGCTTTAGGGGAGCTGTTTTTT
CDR3 protein: CASSSALGELFF
clone size: -
D gene: -
V gene: TRBV12-3/TRBV12-4
J gene: TRBJ2-2

CDR3 DNA: TGTGCCAGCAGGGGACTAGCGGGGTTCTCCGGAGAGACCCAGTACTTC
CDR3 protein: CASRGLAGFSGETQYF
clone size: few
D gene: TRBD2
V gene: TRBV7-9
J gene: TRBJ2-5

CDR3 DNA: TGTGCCACCAGTGATTTGATTAGCGGTGGAAGGTGGGCCCAGTACTTC
CDR3 protein: CATSDLISGGRWAQYF
clone size: few
D gene: -
V gene: TRBV24-1
J gene: TRBJ2-5

CDR3 DNA: TGCGCCAGCAGCCCTACAAGACGCTCTGGGGCCAACGTCCTGACTTTC
CDR3 protein: CASSPTRRSGANVLTF
clone size: few
D gene: -
V gene: TRBV4-3
J gene: TRBJ2-6

CDR3 DNA: TGCAGTGCTAGAGATTGGGTTACCGGGACAAACTACGAGCAGTACTTC
CDR3 protein: CSARDWVTGTNYEQYF
clone size: -
D gene: -
V gene: TRBV20-1
J gene: TRBJ2-7

CDR3 DNA: TGTGCCAGCAGCTTAACACAGGGGGAGATAGATACGCAGTATTTT
CDR3 protein: CASSLTQGEIDTQYF
clone size: few
D gene: TRBD1
V gene: TRBV7-3
J gene: TRBJ2-3

CDR3 DNA: TGTGCCAGCAGCGTGGATGTCGTTGAGACCCAGTACTTC
CDR3 protein: CASSVDVVETQYF
clone size: -
D gene: -
V gene: TRBV9
J gene: TRBJ2-5

CDR3 DNA: TGTGCCAGCAGAAAAGAGGGCACTGAAGCTTTCTTT
CDR3 protein: CASRKEGTEAFF
clone size: -
D gene: -
V gene: TRBV12-3/TRBV12-4
J gene: TRBJ1-1